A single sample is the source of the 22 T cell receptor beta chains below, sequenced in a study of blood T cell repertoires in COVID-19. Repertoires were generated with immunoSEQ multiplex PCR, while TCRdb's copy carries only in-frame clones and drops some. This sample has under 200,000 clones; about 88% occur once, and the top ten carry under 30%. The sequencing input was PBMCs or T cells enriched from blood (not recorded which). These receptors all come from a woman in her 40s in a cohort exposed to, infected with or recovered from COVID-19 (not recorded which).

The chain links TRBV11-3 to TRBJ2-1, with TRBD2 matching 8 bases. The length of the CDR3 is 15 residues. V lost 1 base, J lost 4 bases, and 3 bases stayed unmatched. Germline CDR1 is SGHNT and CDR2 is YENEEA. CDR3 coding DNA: TGTGCCAGCAGCTTAGCGACTAGCGCGTACAATGAGCAGTTCTTC. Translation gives CASSLATSAYNEQFF.

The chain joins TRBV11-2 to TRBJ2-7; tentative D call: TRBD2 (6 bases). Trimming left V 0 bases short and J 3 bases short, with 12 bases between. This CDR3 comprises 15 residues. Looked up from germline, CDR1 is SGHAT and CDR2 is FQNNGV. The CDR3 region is CASSLEYGSYYEQYF. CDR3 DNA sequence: TGTGCCAGCAGCTTAGAATACGGGAGCTACTACGAGCAGTACTTC.

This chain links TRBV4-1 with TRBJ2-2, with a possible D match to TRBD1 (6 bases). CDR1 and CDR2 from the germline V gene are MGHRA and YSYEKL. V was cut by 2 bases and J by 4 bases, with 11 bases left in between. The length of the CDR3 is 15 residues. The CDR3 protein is CASSQLLRGTGELFF. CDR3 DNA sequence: TGCGCCAGCAGCCAACTCCTCAGGGGCACCGGGGAGCTGTTTTTT.

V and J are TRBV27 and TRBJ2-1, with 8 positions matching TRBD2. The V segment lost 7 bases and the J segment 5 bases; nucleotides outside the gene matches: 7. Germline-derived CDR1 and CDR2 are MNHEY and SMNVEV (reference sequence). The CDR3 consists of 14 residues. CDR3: CASKRAGGHNEQFF. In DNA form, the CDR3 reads TGTGCCAGCAAGCGCGCGGGGGGTCACAATGAGCAGTTCTTC.

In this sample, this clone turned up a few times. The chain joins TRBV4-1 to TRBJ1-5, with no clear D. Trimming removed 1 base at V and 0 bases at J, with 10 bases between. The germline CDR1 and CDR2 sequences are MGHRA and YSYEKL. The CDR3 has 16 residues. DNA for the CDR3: TGCGCCAGCAGCCAAGGTGGCAGGATTAGCAATCAGCCCCAGCATTTT. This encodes CASSQGGRISNQPQHF.

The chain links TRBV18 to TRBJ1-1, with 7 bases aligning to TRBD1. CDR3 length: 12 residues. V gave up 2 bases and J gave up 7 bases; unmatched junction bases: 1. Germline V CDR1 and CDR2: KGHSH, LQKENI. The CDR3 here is CASSPNRGEAFF. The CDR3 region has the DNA TGTGCCAGCTCACCAAACAGGGGTGAAGCTTTCTTT.

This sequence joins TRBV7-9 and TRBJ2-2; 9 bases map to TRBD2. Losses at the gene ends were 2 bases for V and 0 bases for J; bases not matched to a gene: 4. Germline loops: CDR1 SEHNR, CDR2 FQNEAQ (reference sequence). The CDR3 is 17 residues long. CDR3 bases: TGTGCCAGCAGCTTACCTAGCGGGAATTCGAACACCGGGGAGCTGTTTTTT. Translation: CASSLPSGNSNTGELFF.

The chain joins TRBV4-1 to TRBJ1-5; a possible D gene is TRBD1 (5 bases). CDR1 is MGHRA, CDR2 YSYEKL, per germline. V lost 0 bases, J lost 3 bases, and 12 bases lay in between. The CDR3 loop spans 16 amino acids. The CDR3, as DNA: TGCGCCAGCAGCCAAGACGGGGGGTTTAACAATCAGCCCCAGCATTTT. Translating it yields CASSQDGGFNNQPQHF.

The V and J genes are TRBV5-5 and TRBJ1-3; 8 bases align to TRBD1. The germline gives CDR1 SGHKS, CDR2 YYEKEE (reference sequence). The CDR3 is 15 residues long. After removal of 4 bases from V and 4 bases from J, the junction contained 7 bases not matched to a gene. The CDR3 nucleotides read TGTGCCAGCAGCCACGGCCAGGGGGCCGGAAACACCATATATTTT. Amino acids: CASSHGQGAGNTIYF.

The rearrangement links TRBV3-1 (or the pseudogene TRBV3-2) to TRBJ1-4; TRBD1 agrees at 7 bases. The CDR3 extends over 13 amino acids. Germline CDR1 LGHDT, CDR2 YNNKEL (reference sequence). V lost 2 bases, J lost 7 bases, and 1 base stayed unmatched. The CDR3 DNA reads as TGTGCCAGCAGCCAAAACAGGGGTGAAAAACTGTTTTTT. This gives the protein CASSQNRGEKLFF.

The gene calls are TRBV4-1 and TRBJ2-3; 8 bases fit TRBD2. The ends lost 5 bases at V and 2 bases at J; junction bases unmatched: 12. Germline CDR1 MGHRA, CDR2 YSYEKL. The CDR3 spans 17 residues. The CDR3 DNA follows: TGCGCCAGCAGCGACGGACGGGGGGGCTACTACACAGATACGCAGTATTTT. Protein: CASSDGRGGYYTDTQYF.

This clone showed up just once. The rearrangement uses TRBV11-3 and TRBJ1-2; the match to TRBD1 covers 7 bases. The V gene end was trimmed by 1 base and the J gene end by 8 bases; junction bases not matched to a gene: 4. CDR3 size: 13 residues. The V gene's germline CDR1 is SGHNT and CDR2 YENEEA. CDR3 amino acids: CASSLAQGYGYTF. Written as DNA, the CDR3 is TGTGCCAGCAGCTTAGCACAGGGGTACGGCTACACCTTC.

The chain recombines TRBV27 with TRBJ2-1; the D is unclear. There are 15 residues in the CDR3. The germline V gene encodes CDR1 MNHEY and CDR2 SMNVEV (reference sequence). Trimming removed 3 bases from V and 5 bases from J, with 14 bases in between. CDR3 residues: CASSLVPLRNNEQFF. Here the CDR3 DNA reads TGTGCCAGCAGTTTGGTGCCTCTACGAAACAATGAGCAGTTCTTC.

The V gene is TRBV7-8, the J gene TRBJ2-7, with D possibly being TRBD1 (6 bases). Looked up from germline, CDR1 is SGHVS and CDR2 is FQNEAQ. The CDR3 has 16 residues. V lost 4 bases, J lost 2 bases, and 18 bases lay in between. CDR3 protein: CASSSPSRGLAYEQYF. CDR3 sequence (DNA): TGTGCCAGCAGCTCGCCTTCCAGGGGTCTGGCCTACGAGCAGTACTTC.

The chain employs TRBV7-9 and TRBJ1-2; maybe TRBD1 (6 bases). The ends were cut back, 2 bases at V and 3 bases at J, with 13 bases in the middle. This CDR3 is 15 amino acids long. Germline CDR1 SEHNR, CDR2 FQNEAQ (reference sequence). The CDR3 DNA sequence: TGTGCCAGCAGCTTATCCTCCGGGACATACTATGGCTACACCTTC. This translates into CASSLSSGTYYGYTF.

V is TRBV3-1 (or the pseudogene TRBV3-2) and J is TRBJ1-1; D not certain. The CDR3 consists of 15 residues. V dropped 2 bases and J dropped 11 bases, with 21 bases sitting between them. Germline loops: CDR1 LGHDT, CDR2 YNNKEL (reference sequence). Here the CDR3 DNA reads TGTGCCAGCAGCCAAAACCCCGCCGGCCCCGGAGGGGCTTTCTTT. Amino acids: CASSQNPAGPGGAFF.

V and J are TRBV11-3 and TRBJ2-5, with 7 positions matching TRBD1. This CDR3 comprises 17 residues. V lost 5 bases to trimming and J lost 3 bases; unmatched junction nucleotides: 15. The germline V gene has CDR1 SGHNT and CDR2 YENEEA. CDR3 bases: TGTGCCAGCAGCCGGCGGGCAGGGGGAGCGGATAAAGAGACCCAGTACTTC. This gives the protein CASSRRAGGADKETQYF.

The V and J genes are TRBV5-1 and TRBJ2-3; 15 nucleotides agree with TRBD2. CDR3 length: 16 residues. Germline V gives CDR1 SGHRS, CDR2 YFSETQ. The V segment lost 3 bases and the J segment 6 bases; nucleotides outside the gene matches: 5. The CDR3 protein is CASSWGLAGGLDTQYF. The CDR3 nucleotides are TGCGCCAGCAGCTGGGGACTAGCGGGGGGTTTGGATACGCAGTATTTT.

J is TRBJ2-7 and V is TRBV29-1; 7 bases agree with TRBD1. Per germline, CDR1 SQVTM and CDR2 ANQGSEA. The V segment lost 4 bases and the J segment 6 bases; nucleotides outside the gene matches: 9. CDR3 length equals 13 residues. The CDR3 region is CSVGGGWSLEQYF. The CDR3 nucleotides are TGCAGCGTTGGAGGGGGCTGGTCCCTCGAGCAGTACTTC.

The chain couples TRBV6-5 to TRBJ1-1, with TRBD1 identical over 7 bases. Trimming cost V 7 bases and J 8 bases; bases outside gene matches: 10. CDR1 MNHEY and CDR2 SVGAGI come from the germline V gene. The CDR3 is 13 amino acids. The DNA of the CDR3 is TGTGCCAGCACCCGACAGGGCGCGTTGGAAGCTTTCTTT. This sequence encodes CASTRQGALEAFF.

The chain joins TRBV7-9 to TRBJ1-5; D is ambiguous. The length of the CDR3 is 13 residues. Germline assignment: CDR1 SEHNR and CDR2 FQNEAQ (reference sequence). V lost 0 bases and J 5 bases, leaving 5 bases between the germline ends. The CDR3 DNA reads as TGTGCCAGCAGCTTAGCGGCGGATCAGCCCCAGCATTTT. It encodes CASSLAADQPQHF.

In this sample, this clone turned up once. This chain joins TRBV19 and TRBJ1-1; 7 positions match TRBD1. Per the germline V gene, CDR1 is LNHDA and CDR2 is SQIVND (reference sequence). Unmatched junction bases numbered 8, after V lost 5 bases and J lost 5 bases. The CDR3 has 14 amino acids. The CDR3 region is CASSHDRAGTEAFF. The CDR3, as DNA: TGTGCCAGTAGTCACGACAGGGCAGGGACTGAAGCTTTCTTT.